This T cell receptor beta chain was documented in a study of STAT5B mutations in CD4+ large granular lymphocyte leukemia (dated by TCRdb to 2022 to 2024). Background for the entire study: Among the healthy controls, the CDR3 'QG' motif was associated with a particular HLA allele. TCRbeta repertoires of CD4+ T-cell large granular lymphocyte leukemia patients were compared with those of healthy blood donors. Flow cytometry on FACSCanto II or FACSVerse showed that the purified fractions were more than 95% pure among lymphocytes. Paper-wide results and their limitations: Main leukemic clonotypes were private to each patient, although approximately 25% of the main leukemic clonotypes were found at low frequency in the non-leukemic repertoires of other patients. Enrichment of TRBV06-family usage was observed among the top patient clones (8/27) relative to healthy controls (2/35). CD4-sorted patient repertoires appeared more clonal than healthy CD4+ repertoires, and this difference persisted after removing the putative leukemic clones. The data were not HLA-matched, and the higher clonality in CD4+ T-LGLL than in CD8+ T-LGLL could be due to the relatively small sample size.

This clone was detected only a few times. Its antigen remains undetermined. No clone much larger than this one lies a single base away; base qualities are absent. Measured from the cysteine to the phenylalanine, the CDR3 is 17 residues long. Left in the record is the CDR3 DNA by itself, 51 bases read in frame from the first base. Sequences LGHNA (CDR1) and YNFKEQ (CDR2) are obtained from the germline V gene. The junction shows trimming of 1 base on V and 6 bases on J, and the gene matches do not reach 7 bases of it. The immunoSEQ assay at survey resolution was applied to genomic DNA for sequencing of TCRbeta rearrangements. From the authors' description of their analysis: In the TCR sequencing data, the lowest productive clonotype frequency that could be detected was 2.59 x 10-5. Only productive TCRbeta rearrangements, defined as complete and in-frame sequences, were included in the analyses. Sample clonality was computed as Simpson clonality in the immunoSEQ Analyzer version 3.0. Clones were binned by frequency as very rare, small, medium, large (1-20%) or hyperexpanded (>20%). Generation probabilities were estimated with OLGA 1.2.3, V-gene circos plots were made with VDJtools, specificities were looked up in VDJdb, and CDR3 motifs were identified with GLIPH. The table comes from immuneACCESS by way of TCRdb, which keeps in-frame sequences with V and J called. Part of the clones is missing from these tables; in studies checked, under half for an unresolved V gene and the rest for unknown reasons. The V and J calls and clone size are taken from that table; D and trimming were inferred from the DNA. Recorded for this sample are about 35,000 clones; around 63% of them occurred a single time. Around 2% of the sample is held by the ten biggest clonotypes.

The healthy controls were 37 blood donors, and the buffy coats of these donors were supplied by the Finnish Red Cross blood service. All TCR-sequenced material derived from peripheral blood: patient blood samples and healthy donor buffy coats. Peripheral blood mononuclear cells were isolated by Ficoll-Hypaque gradient centrifugation. For the healthy controls, CD4+ cells were obtained from buffy coats by magnetic purification. Genomic DNA was extracted with the Gentra Puregene Cell and Tissue kit and quantified on a Qubit 2.0 fluorometer. This receptor was taken from a human donor in good health. Sequencing was performed on CD4+ T cells from blood buffy coats. The V gene is TRBV4-2 and the J gene is TRBJ1-6, with 9 bases in between that match TRBD1. The DNA sequence follows: TGTGCCAGCAGCCAAGGGGGGTGGGGACAGGGTAATTCACCCCTCCACTTT. Protein translation: CASSQGGWGQGNSPLHF.